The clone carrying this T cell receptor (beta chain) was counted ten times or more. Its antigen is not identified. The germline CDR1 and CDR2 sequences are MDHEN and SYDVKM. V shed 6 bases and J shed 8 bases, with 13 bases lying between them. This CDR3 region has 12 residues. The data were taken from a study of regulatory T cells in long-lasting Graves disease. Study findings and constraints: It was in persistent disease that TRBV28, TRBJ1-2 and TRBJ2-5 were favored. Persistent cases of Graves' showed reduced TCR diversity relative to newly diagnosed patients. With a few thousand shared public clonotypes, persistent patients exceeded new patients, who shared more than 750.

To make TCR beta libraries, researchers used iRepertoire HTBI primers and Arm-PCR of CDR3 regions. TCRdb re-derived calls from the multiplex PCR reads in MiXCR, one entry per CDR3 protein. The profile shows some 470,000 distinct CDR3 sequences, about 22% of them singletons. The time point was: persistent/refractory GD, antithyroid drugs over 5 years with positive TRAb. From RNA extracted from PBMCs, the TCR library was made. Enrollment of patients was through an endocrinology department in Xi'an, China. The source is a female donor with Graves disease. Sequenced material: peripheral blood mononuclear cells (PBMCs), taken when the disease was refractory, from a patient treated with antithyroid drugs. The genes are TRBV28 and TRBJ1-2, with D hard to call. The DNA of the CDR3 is TGTGCCAGCAGCTTAGGAGGGTACGGCTACACCTTC. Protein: CASSLGGYGYTF.